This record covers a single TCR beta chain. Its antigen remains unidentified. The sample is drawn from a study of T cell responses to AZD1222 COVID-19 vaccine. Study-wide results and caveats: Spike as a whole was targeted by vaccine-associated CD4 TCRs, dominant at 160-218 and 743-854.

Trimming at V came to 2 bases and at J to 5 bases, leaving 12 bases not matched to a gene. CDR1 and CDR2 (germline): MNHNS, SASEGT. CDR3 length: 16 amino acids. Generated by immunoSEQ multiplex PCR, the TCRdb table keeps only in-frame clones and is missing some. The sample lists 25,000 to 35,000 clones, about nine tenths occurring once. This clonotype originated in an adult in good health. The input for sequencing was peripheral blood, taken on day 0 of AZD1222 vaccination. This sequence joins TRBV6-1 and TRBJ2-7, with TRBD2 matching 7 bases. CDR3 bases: TGTGCCAGCAGTGAATTTTGGGGCGGGAGCAACGACGAGCAGTACTTC. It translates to CASSEFWGGSNDEQYF.